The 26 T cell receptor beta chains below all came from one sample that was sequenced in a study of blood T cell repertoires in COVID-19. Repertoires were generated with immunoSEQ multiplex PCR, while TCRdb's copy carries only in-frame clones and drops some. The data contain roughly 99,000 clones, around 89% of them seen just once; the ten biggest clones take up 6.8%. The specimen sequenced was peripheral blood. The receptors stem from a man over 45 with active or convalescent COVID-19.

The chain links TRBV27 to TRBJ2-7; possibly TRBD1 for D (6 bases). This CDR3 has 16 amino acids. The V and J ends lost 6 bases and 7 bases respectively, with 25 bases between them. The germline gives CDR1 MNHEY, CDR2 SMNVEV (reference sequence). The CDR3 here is CASRLETYRELREQYF. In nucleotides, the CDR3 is TGTGCCAGCAGGTTGGAAACCTACAGGGAATTACGGGAGCAGTACTTC.

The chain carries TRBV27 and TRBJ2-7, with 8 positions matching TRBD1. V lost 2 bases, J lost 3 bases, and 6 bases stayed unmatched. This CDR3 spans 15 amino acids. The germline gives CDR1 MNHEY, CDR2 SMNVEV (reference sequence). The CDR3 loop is CASSLGGQGLYEQYF. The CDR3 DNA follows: TGTGCCAGCAGTTTAGGCGGACAGGGCCTCTACGAGCAGTACTTC.

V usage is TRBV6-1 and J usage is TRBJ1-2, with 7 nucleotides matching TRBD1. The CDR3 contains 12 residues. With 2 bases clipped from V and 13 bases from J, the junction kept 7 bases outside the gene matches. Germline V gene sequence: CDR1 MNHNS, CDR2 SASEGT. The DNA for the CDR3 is TGTGCCAGCAGTGAAATCGAAAGGGGGCTCACCTTC. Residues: CASSEIERGLTF.

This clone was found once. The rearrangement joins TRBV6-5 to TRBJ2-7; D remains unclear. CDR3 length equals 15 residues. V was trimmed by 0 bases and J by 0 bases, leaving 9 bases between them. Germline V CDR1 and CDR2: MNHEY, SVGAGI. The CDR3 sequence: CASSYSWRYSYEQYF. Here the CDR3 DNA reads TGTGCCAGCAGTTACTCCTGGCGGTACTCCTACGAGCAGTACTTC.

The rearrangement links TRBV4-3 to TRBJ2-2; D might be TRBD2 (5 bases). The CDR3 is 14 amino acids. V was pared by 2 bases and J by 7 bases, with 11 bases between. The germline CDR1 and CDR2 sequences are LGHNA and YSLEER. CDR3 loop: CASSQRGHGGELFF. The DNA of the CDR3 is TGCGCCAGCAGCCAAAGAGGGCATGGCGGGGAGCTGTTTTTT.

CDR3 in amino acids: CASSNGGRPNNEQFF. The CDR3, as DNA: TGTGCCAGTAGTAACGGCGGGAGGCCTAACAATGAGCAGTTCTTC. The J gene is TRBJ2-1, the V gene TRBV19; 8 bases agree with TRBD2. The J segment lost 5 bases and the V segment lost 4 bases, leaving 7 bases of the junction unmatched. The CDR3 contains 15 residues. Germline CDR1 reads LNHDA; CDR2 reads SQIVND (reference sequence).

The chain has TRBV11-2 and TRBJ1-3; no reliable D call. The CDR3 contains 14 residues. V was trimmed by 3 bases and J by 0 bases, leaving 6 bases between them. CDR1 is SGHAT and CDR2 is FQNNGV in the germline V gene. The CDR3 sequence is CASSFRDSGNTIYF. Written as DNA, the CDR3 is TGTGCCAGCAGCTTCCGGGACTCTGGAAACACCATATATTTT.

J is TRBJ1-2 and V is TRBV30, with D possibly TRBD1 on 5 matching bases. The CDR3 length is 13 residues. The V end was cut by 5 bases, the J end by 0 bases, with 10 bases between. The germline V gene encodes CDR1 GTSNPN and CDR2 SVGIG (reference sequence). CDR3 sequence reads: CAWRSGSNYGYTF. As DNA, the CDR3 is TGTGCCTGGCGGTCAGGGTCTAACTATGGCTACACCTTC.

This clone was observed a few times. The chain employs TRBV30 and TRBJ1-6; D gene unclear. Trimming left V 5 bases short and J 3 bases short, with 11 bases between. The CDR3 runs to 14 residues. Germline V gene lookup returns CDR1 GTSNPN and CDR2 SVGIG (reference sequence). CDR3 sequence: CAWARLIYNSPLHF. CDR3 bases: TGTGCCTGGGCAAGACTGATCTATAATTCACCCCTCCACTTT.

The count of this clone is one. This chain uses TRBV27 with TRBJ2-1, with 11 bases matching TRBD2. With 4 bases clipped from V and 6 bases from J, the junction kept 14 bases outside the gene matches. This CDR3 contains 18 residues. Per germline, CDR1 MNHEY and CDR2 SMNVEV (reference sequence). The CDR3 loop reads CASSSVLLAGGQGNEQFF. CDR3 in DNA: TGTGCCAGCAGTTCCGTACTCTTAGCGGGAGGGCAGGGCAATGAGCAGTTCTTC.

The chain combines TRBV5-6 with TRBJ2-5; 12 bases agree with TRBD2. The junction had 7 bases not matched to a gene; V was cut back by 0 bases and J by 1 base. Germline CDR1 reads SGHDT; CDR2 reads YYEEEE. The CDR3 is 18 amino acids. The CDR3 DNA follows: TGTGCCAGCAGCTTGGCCAGGCCTAGCGGGAGGGCCCAAGAGACCCAGTACTTC. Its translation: CASSLARPSGRAQETQYF.

CDR3 protein: CASSKTNRQDPYGGYTF. The DNA for the CDR3 is TGTGCCAGCAGCAAGACCAACCGACAGGATCCCTACGGGGGCTACACCTTC. J is TRBJ1-2 and V is TRBV21-1; TRBD1, the table's D call, was not compared with the DNA. TRBV21-1 is classified as a pseudogene. This CDR3 spans 17 amino acids.

The CDR3 DNA is TGTGCCAGCAGCCCGAAGCAGGGGGCCCTCTCCTACAATGAGCAGTTCTTC. Its protein is CASSPKQGALSYNEQFF. This sequence joins TRBV7-2 and TRBJ2-1, with TRBD1 identical over 8 bases. The CDR3 contains 17 residues. Per germline, CDR1 SGHTA and CDR2 FQGNSA. With 5 bases clipped from V and 0 bases from J, the junction kept 9 bases outside the gene matches.

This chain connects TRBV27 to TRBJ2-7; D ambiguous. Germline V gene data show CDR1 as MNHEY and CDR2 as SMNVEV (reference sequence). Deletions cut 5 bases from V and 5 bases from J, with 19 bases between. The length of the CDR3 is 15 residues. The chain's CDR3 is CASSPGDPDTHEQYF. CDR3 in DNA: TGTGCCAGCAGTCCCGGCGACCCCGACACCCACGAGCAGTACTTC.

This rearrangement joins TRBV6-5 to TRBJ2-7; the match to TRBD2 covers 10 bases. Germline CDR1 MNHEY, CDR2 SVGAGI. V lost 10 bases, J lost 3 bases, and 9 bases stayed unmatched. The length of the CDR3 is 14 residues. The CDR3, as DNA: TGTGCCACCGCCGCTAGCGGGAGAGGCTACGAGCAGTACTTC. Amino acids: CATAASGRGYEQYF.

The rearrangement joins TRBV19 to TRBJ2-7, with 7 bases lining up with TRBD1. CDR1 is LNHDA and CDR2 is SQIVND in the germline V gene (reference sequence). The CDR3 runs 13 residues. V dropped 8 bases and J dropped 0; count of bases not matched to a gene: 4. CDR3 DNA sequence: TGTGCCAGTCTGGACAGGAGCTCCTACGAGCAGTACTTC. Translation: CASLDRSSYEQYF.

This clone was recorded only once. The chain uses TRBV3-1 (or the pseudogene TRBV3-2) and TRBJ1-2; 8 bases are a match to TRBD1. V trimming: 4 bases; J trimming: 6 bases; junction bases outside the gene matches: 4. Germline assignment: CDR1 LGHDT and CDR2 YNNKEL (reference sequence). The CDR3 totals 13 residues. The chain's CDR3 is CASSRGQGDGYTF. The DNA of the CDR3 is TGTGCCAGCAGCCGCGGACAGGGCGATGGCTACACCTTC.

The DNA for the CDR3 is TGCGCCAGCAGGAAGGACTGGGACACTGAAGCTTTCTTT. It is translated as CASRKDWDTEAFF. The chain joins TRBV10-1 to TRBJ1-1; the D is unclear. The germline V gene has CDR1 WNHNN and CDR2 SYGVQD (reference sequence). The CDR3 runs to 13 residues. V lost 6 bases to trimming and J lost 3 bases, with 11 bases between them.

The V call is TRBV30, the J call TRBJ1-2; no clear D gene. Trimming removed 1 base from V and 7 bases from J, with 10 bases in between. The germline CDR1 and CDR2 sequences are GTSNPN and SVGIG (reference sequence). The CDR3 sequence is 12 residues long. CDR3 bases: TGTGCCTGGAGTGGGGTTCCAGGTGGCTACACCTTC. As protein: CAWSGVPGGYTF.

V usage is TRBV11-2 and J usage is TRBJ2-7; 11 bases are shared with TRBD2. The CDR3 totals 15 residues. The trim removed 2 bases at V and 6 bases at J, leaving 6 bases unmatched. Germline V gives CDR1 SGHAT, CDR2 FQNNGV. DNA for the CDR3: TGTGCCAGCAGCTTATCAGGGACTAGCGGTTTCGAGCAGTACTTC. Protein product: CASSLSGTSGFEQYF. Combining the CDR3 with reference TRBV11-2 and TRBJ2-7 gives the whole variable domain EAGVAQSPRYKIIEKRQSVAFWCNPISGHATLYWYQQILGQGPKLLIQFQNNGVVDDSQLPKDRFSAERLKGVDSTLKIQPAKLEDSAVYLCASSLSGTSGFEQYFGPGTRLTVT.

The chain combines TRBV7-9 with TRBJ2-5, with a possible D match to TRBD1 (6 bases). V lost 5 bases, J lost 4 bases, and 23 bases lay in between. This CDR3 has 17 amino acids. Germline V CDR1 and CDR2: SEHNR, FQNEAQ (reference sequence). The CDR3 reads CASSPGWETGGLETQYF. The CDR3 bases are TGTGCCAGCAGCCCTGGCTGGGAGACTGGGGGCCTAGAGACCCAGTACTTC.

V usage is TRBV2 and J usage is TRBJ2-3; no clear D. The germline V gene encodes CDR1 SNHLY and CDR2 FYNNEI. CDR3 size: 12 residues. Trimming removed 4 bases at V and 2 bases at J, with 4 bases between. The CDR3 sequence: CASSGATDTQYF. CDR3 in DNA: TGTGCCAGCAGTGGGGCCACAGATACGCAGTATTTT.

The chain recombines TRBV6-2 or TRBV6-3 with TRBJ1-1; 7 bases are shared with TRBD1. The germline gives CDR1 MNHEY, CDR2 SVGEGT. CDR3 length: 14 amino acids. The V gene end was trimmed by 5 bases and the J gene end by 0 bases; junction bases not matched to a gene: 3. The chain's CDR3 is CASSRQGMNTEAFF. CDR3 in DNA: TGTGCCAGCAGTCGACAGGGAATGAACACTGAAGCTTTCTTT.

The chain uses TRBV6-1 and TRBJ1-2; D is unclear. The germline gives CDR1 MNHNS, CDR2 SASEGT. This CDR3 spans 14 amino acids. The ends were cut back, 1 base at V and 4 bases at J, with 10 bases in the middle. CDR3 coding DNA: TGTGCCAGCAGTGAAGAACACAGCCGCTATGGCTACACCTTC. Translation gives CASSEEHSRYGYTF.

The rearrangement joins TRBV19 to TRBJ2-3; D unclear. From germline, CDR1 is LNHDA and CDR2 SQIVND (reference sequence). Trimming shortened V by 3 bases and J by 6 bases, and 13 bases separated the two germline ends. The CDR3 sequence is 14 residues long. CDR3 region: CASSITQRGDTQYF. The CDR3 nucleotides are TGTGCCAGTAGTATCACCCAGCGAGGTGATACGCAGTATTTT. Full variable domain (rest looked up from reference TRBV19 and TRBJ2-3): DGGITQSPKYLFRKEGQNVTLSCEQNLNHDAMYWYRQDPGQGLRLIYYSQIVNDFQKGDIAEGYSVSREKKESFPLTVTSAQKNPTAFYLCASSITQRGDTQYFGPGTRLTVL.

The CDR3 spells CASSSPGQSYQETQYF. Written as DNA, the CDR3 is TGTGCCAGCAGCTCTCCGGGACAGTCGTACCAAGAGACCCAGTACTTC. The gene calls are TRBV6-2 or TRBV6-3 and TRBJ2-5; 7 bases line up with TRBD1. This CDR3 contains 16 residues. V trimming: 6 bases; J trimming: 0 bases; junction bases outside the gene matches: 10. Germline values: CDR1 MNHEY, CDR2 SVGEGT.